The text below deals with one TCR beta chain. Some clones are missing from TCRdb's copy, which holds only in-frame ones; the method was immunoSEQ multiplex PCR. Found here are about 60,000 clones, over 80% of them singletons; the top ten hold 2.3%. These data belong to a study of T cell changes during pregnancy in multiple sclerosis. Trimming removed 4 bases from V and 4 bases from J, with 12 bases in between. Germline V gene data show CDR1 as MDHEN and CDR2 as SYDVKM. CDR3 length: 14 amino acids. The source is a female donor with multiple sclerosis, enrolled in a pregnancy study. The sample consisted of peripheral blood, taken in the first trimester of pregnancy. V is TRBV28 and J is TRBJ2-3; D perhaps matches TRBD1 (6 bases). This chain's CDR3 is CASSYNRVADTQYF. In nucleotides, the CDR3 is TGTGCCAGCAGTTATAACAGGGTAGCAGATACGCAGTATTTT.